Listed here is a single T cell receptor beta chain. Assay used: immunoSEQ multiplex PCR; TCRdb lists only in-frame clones, some missing. The sample records about 98,000 clones, 80% to 90% being singletons. This entry belongs to a study of preoperative IRX-2 immunotherapy in early breast cancer. The treatment was: preoperative locoregional IRX-2 cytokine immunotherapy. Patients received preoperative, locoregional IRX-2 cytokine immunotherapy in a phase Ib study. In germline, CDR1 is MNHGY, CDR2 SAAAGT. The ends lost 6 bases at V and 4 bases at J; junction bases unmatched: 9. CDR3 length: 16 residues. The V and J genes are TRBV6-8 and TRBJ2-5; 12 bases map to TRBD2. The receptor's source is a human donor with breast cancer. Sequenced here: tumor tissue, sampled after IRX-2 immunotherapy. This chain's CDR3 is CASSYTPSGGGETQYF. The CDR3 DNA is TGTGCCAGCAGCTATACTCCTAGCGGGGGGGGAGAGACCCAGTACTTC.